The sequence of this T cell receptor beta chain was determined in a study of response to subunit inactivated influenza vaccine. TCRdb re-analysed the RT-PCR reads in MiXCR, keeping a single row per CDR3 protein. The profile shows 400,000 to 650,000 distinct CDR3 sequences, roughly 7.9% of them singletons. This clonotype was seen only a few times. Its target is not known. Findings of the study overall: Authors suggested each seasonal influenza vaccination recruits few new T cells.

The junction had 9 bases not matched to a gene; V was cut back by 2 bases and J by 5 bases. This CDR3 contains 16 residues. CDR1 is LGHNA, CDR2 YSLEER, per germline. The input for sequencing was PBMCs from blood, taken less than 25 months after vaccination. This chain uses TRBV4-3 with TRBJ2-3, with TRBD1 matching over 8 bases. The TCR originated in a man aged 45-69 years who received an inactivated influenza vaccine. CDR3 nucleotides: TGCGCCAGCAGCCAAATGAGGACAGGGTTTCGAGATACGCAGTATTTT. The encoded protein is CASSQMRTGFRDTQYF.